Each of the 28 T cell receptor beta chains below was sequenced from the same sample in a study of T-cell memory formation after mild COVID-19. MiXCR was run by TCRdb on the 5' RACE reads, yielding one entry per CDR3 protein. The repertoire includes fewer than 500,000 distinct CDR3 sequences, about 23% of them detected once, and under 15% sits in the top ten. Specimen: PBMCs or a T cell subset sorted from them (not recorded which). These TCRs come from an adult woman who had mild COVID-19 (a few samples of this study predate the infection). Cell type and time point are not known.

This clonotype has ten or more counts. A junction end diverges from the germline sequence, so it may reflect a read error. This chain joins TRBV7-7 and TRBJ2-5, with D hard to call. This CDR3 contains 15 residues. Germline lookup yields CDR1 SSHAT and CDR2 FNYEAQ (reference sequence). The chain's CDR3 is CASSSFGRDSETQYF. In DNA form, the CDR3 reads TGTGCTAGCAGCTCTTTCGGCCGTGATTCGGAGACCCAGTACTTC.

This chain connects TRBV5-1 to TRBJ1-5; a weak D match, TRBD1 (5 bases). Germline CDR1 reads SGHRS; CDR2 reads YFSETQ. The CDR3 runs to 15 residues. The ends were cut back, 2 bases at V and 12 bases at J, with 21 bases in the middle. The CDR3 sequence: CASSLGDYSNQYQHF. CDR3 nucleotides: TGCGCCAGCAGCTTAGGGGACTATAGCAATCAGTACCAGCATTTT.

J is TRBJ2-3 and V is TRBV29-1; 7 bases match TRBD1. The CDR3 is made up of 14 amino acids. Germline V gene sequence: CDR1 SQVTM, CDR2 ANQGSEA. Trimming removed 5 bases from V and 1 base from J; junction bases left unmatched: 6. Here the CDR3 DNA reads TGCAGCGTTTTCCGACAGGGACGCACAGATACGCAGTATTTT. This translates into CSVFRQGRTDTQYF.

This chain uses TRBV4-1 with TRBJ2-7; 8 positions agree with TRBD2. Trimming removed 4 bases from V and 4 bases from J; junction bases left unmatched: 6. The CDR3 length is 14 residues. Germline V CDR1 and CDR2: MGHRA, YSYEKL. CDR3 in DNA: TGCGCCAGCAGCCCGGCACTAGCGGATTACGAGCAGTACTTC. Encoded protein: CASSPALADYEQYF.

The chain uses TRBV15 and TRBJ2-3; 15 bases match TRBD2. V lost 3 bases, J lost 9 bases, and 10 bases stayed unmatched. The CDR3 extends over 17 amino acids. Germline-derived CDR1 and CDR2 are LNHNV and YYDKDF (reference sequence). CDR3 coding DNA: TGTGCCACCAGCAGCCCCGGGACTAGCGGGGGGAAAGACACGCAGTATTTT. It codes for CATSSPGTSGGKDTQYF.

This clonotype occurred a few times. This sequence joins TRBV5-1 and TRBJ2-3, with D possibly being TRBD2 (5 bases). Germline V CDR1 and CDR2: SGHRS, YFSETQ. Trimming left V 2 bases short and J 2 bases short, with 15 bases between. This CDR3 comprises 16 residues. Here the CDR3 reads CASSLGQGGLTDTQYF. Written as DNA, the CDR3 is TGCGCCAGCAGCTTAGGGCAAGGAGGACTCACAGATACGCAGTATTTT. Together with reference TRBV5-1 and TRBJ2-3, the CDR3 gives the full variable domain: KAGVTQTPRYLIKTRGQQVTLSCSPISGHRSVSWYQQTPGQGLQFLFEYFSETQRNKGNFPGRFSGRQFSNSRSEMNVSTLELGDSALYLCASSLGQGGLTDTQYFGPGTRLTVL.

This sequence joins TRBV6-5 and TRBJ1-1; D gene unclear. The ends were cut back, 0 bases at V and 3 bases at J, with 14 bases in the middle. Germline V gene data show CDR1 as MNHEY and CDR2 as SVGAGI. This CDR3 has 16 residues. CDR3 protein: CASSYSRLGVDTEAFF. CDR3 sequence (DNA): TGTGCCAGCAGTTACTCGCGGCTGGGTGTCGACACTGAAGCTTTCTTT.

This sequence joins TRBV20-1 and TRBJ2-1; D remains unclear. Trimming cost V 3 bases and J 2 bases, with 14 bases left between them. The germline V gene has CDR1 DFQATT and CDR2 SNEGSKA (reference sequence). The CDR3 totals 15 residues. The CDR3 sequence is CSASNLGETYNEQFF. CDR3 bases: TGCAGTGCTAGTAATCTAGGCGAGACCTACAATGAGCAGTTCTTC.

The chain employs TRBV11-3 and TRBJ2-1, with 9 positions matching TRBD2. The CDR3 is 16 amino acids. J was trimmed by 7 bases and V by 3 bases; bases with no gene match: 10. Germline CDR1 is SGHNT and CDR2 is YENEEA. Here the CDR3 DNA reads TGTGCCAGCAGCTTTCTAGCGGGGCTAATAGGAAATGAGCAGTTCTTC. As protein: CASSFLAGLIGNEQFF.

V usage is TRBV24-1 and J usage is TRBJ2-3; D may be TRBD1 (6 bases). CDR1 and CDR2 from the germline V gene are KGHDR and SFDVKD. The V gene lost 4 bases and the J gene lost 5 bases, with 15 bases spanning the gap. The CDR3 sequence is 15 residues long. This CDR3 is CATSESVGAGDTQYF. The DNA for the CDR3 is TGTGCCACCAGTGAAAGCGTGGGGGCAGGAGATACGCAGTATTTT.

This chain uses TRBV2 with TRBJ1-5, with D unclear. Per germline, CDR1 SNHLY and CDR2 FYNNEI. The CDR3 spans 13 residues. Deletions cut 4 bases from V and 3 bases from J, with 7 bases between. CDR3 sequence reads: CASSADYNQPQHF. In DNA form, the CDR3 reads TGTGCCAGCAGTGCAGATTACAATCAGCCCCAGCATTTT.

Worth noting for this clonotype: The conserved phenylalanine or tryptophan normally closing the CDR3 is absent here, so this likely arose from a read error. V gene TRBV12-3 or TRBV12-4 combines with J gene TRBJ2-7; D remains unclear. This CDR3 has 14 residues. V was cut by 5 bases and J by 1 base, with 12 bases left in between. Written as DNA, the CDR3 is TGTGCCAGCAGTCCGAAAGTGGCGTCCTACGAGCAGTACCTC. Translated: CASSPKVASYEQYL.

The genes are TRBV30 and TRBJ2-7; D may be TRBD1 (7 bases). The CDR3 contains 13 residues. Deletions cut 7 bases from V and 7 bases from J, with 20 bases between. From germline, CDR1 is GTSNPN and CDR2 SVGIG (reference sequence). CDR3 amino acids: CASTETAGGEQYF. CDR3 DNA: TGTGCCTCCACTGAAACCGCAGGGGGGGAGCAGTACTTC. Full variable domain (missing parts from reference TRBV30 and TRBJ2-7): SQTIHQWPATLVQPVGSPLSLECTVEGTSNPNLYWYRQAAGRGLQLLFYSVGIGQISSEVPQNLSASRPQDRQFILSSKKLLLSDSGFYLCASTETAGGEQYFGPGTRLTVT.

This clonotype was seen a few times. The chain links TRBV9 to TRBJ2-1; 9 nucleotides line up with TRBD2. Losses at the gene ends were 2 bases for V and 5 bases for J; bases not matched to a gene: 5. The CDR3 is 15 amino acids. Germline CDR1 SGDLS, CDR2 YYNGEE. Written as DNA, the CDR3 is TGTGCCAGCAGCGTTGCGACTAGCGGCCACAATGAGCAGTTCTTC. Protein sequence: CASSVATSGHNEQFF.

This clonotype has just a few counts. This rearrangement joins TRBV6-5 to TRBJ1-2, with TRBD1 matching 7 bases. J was trimmed by 4 bases and V by 2 bases; bases with no gene match: 4. This CDR3 has 14 residues. CDR1 is MNHEY, CDR2 SVGAGI, per germline. CDR3 amino acids: CASSYTGVTYGYTF. The CDR3 nucleotides read TGTGCCAGCAGTTACACAGGGGTGACCTATGGCTACACCTTC.

This rearrangement joins TRBV6-5 to TRBJ2-3; D not resolved. V lost 5 bases to trimming and J lost 1 base, with 10 bases between them. The CDR3 is made up of 14 amino acids. In germline, CDR1 is MNHEY, CDR2 SVGAGI. CDR3 amino acids: CASSQWVGTDTQYF. CDR3 in DNA: TGTGCCAGCAGTCAGTGGGTGGGCACAGATACGCAGTATTTT.

The chain is built from TRBV7-9 and TRBJ1-1; D not certain. The CDR3 contains 13 residues. Germline-derived CDR1 and CDR2 are SEHNR and FQNEAQ (reference sequence). V dropped 2 bases and J dropped 11 bases, with 15 bases sitting between them. The CDR3 sequence: CASSLPMTTRAFF. CDR3 nucleotide sequence: TGTGCCAGCAGCTTACCGATGACCACCCGCGCTTTCTTT. Looking up the rest from reference TRBV7-9 and TRBJ1-1 gives the full variable domain: DTGVSQNPRHKITKRGQNVTFRCDPISEHNRLYWYRQTLGQGPEFLTYFQNEAQLEKSRLLSDRFSAERPKGSFSTLEIQRTEQGDSAMYLCASSLPMTTRAFFGQGTRLTVV.

The chain joins TRBV19 to TRBJ1-1; D uncertain. The germline V gene encodes CDR1 LNHDA and CDR2 SQIVND (reference sequence). The CDR3 is made up of 13 amino acids. Between the trimmed V and J ends, which lost 1 base and 6 bases, there was a span of 9 bases. The CDR3 loop reads CASSIGRLAEAFF. Written as DNA, the CDR3 is TGTGCCAGTAGTATAGGGAGGCTCGCTGAAGCTTTCTTT.

This clonotype has more than one count but fewer than ten. The J gene is TRBJ1-2, the V gene TRBV29-1; TRBD1 might be the D (5 bases). The CDR3 is made up of 13 amino acids. Trimming took off 5 bases at V and 8 bases at J, with 18 bases between the two ends. Looked up from germline, CDR1 is SQVTM and CDR2 is ANQGSEA. CDR3 sequence reads: CSVREGKREGYTF. CDR3 DNA: TGCAGCGTTAGAGAGGGGAAGAGGGAGGGCTACACCTTC.

This clonotype was seen more than once but under ten times. The chain carries TRBV12-3 or TRBV12-4 and TRBJ1-2; D may be TRBD1 (5 bases). This CDR3 contains 13 residues. V lost 3 bases and J lost 3, with 8 bases in between. CDR3 nucleotides: TGTGCCAGCAGTTTTCAGGGAGACTATGGCTACACCTTC. Its protein is CASSFQGDYGYTF.

This clonotype was picked up many times. The chain employs TRBV5-1 and TRBJ2-7; weak D call: TRBD1 (5 bases). Trimming stripped 1 base from V and 4 bases from J, with 9 bases between. The CDR3 loop spans 13 amino acids. Germline values: CDR1 SGHRS, CDR2 YFSETQ. Here the CDR3 reads CASSLIQGYEQYF. In DNA, the CDR3 is TGCGCCAGCAGCTTGATTCAGGGATACGAGCAGTACTTC.

This clonotype was counted only a few times. The chain recombines TRBV6-2 or TRBV6-3 with TRBJ2-1; 8 bases agree with TRBD2. From germline, CDR1 is MNHEY and CDR2 SVGEGT. The CDR3 covers 18 residues. V shed 2 bases and J 5 bases; nucleotides not matched to a gene: 14. The CDR3 is CASSYTGGAGGRNNEQFF. The CDR3 DNA follows: TGTGCCAGCAGTTACACGGGTGGGGCGGGAGGTCGGAACAATGAGCAGTTCTTC.

The J gene is TRBJ2-2, the V gene TRBV4-3, with 7 bases fitting TRBD1. Germline assignment: CDR1 LGHNA and CDR2 YSLEER. This CDR3 contains 15 residues. V lost 0 bases and J lost 6; bases outside the gene matches: 4. The CDR3 is CASSQEGGAAGELFF. The CDR3 nucleotides read TGCGCCAGCAGCCAAGAAGGGGGCGCGGCCGGGGAGCTGTTTTTT.

V gene TRBV20-1 combines with J gene TRBJ1-3; D is undetermined. The CDR3 runs 15 residues. Trimming pared 1 base from V and 0 bases from J, leaving 10 bases between. CDR1 is DFQATT, CDR2 SNEGSKA, per germline (reference sequence). The chain's CDR3 is CSARASSDSGNTIYF. The CDR3 DNA follows: TGCAGTGCTAGAGCTTCTAGTGACTCTGGAAACACCATATATTTT.

The chain is built from TRBV3-1 and TRBJ2-2; D unresolved. Deletions cut 0 bases from V and 4 bases from J, with 6 bases between. Germline CDR1 and CDR2: LGHDT and YNNKEL (reference sequence). The CDR3 length is 14 residues. CDR3 sequence: CASSQDDATGELFF. In DNA form, the CDR3 reads TGTGCCAGCAGCCAAGACGACGCCACCGGGGAGCTGTTTTTT.

The chain is built from TRBV12-3 or TRBV12-4 and TRBJ2-1, with a possible D match to TRBD2 (5 bases). Between the trimmed V and J ends, which lost 3 bases and 2 bases, there was a span of 11 bases. This CDR3 has 15 amino acids. In nucleotides, the CDR3 is TGTGCCAGCAGTTTTCGGCGGACTCCCTACAATGAGCAGTTCTTC. This gives the protein CASSFRRTPYNEQFF.

V gene TRBV6-5 combines with J gene TRBJ1-2, with a possible D match to TRBD1 (6 bases). Per germline, CDR1 MNHEY and CDR2 SVGAGI. The CDR3 runs 15 residues. V dropped 5 bases and J dropped 4 bases, with 17 bases sitting between them. The CDR3 protein is CASSVTGLSGYGYTF. DNA for the CDR3: TGTGCCAGCAGTGTGACAGGCTTGTCTGGCTATGGCTACACCTTC.

This clonotype has more than one count but fewer than ten. The CDR3 spells CASSLVTGQDTEAFF. For the CDR3, the DNA is TGCGCCAGCAGCTTGGTCACTGGGCAGGACACTGAAGCTTTCTTT. The rearrangement joins TRBV5-1 to TRBJ1-1; D unresolved. The CDR3 loop spans 15 amino acids. CDR1 is SGHRS, CDR2 YFSETQ, per germline. The germline V and J ends were trimmed by 0 bases and 3 bases, with 12 bases remaining between them. Looking up the rest from reference TRBV5-1 and TRBJ1-1 gives the full variable domain: KAGVTQTPRYLIKTRGQQVTLSCSPISGHRSVSWYQQTPGQGLQFLFEYFSETQRNKGNFPGRFSGRQFSNSRSEMNVSTLELGDSALYLCASSLVTGQDTEAFFGQGTRLTVV.